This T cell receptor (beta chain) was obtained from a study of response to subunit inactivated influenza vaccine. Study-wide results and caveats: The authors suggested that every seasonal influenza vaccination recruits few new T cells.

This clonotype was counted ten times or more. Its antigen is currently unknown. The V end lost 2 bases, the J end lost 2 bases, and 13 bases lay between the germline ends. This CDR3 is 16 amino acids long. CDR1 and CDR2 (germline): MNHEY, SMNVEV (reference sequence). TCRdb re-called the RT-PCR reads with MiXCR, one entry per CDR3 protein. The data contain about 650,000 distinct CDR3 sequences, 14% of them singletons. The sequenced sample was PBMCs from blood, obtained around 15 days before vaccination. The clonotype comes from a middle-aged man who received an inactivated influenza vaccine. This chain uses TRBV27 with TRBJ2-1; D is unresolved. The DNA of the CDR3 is TGTGCCAGCAGTTTAGAGTATACTCCTGCCTACAATGAGCAGTTCTTC. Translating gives CASSLEYTPAYNEQFF.